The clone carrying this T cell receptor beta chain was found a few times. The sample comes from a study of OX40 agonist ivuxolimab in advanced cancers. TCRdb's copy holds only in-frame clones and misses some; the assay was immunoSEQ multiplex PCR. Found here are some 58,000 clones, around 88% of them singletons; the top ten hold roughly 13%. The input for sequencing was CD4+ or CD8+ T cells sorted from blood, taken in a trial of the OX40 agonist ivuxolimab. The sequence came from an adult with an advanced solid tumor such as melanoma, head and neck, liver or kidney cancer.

CDR3 in DNA: TGTGCCAGTGCACAGGGGGCGCGATGGATTAATGAAAAACTGTTTTTT. It specifies CASAQGARWINEKLFF. The chain combines TRBV19 with TRBJ1-4; 9 bases map to TRBD1. The CDR3 loop spans 16 amino acids. Germline V lookup: CDR1 LNHDA, CDR2 SQIVND (reference sequence). The V segment lost 8 bases and the J segment 4 bases; nucleotides outside the gene matches: 11. The complete variable domain, with remaining parts taken from reference TRBV19 and TRBJ1-4, reads DGGITQSPKYLFRKEGQNVTLSCEQNLNHDAMYWYRQDPGQGLRLIYYSQIVNDFQKGDIAEGYSVSREKKESFPLTVTSAQKNPTAFYLCASAQGARWINEKLFFGSGTQLSVL.